The clone carrying this TCR beta chain has only a few counts. As yet, its antigen is unknown. The entire patient cohort was treatment-naive prior to thyroid surgery. Trimming took 5 bases from V and 2 from J, leaving 10 bases between them. This CDR3 contains 13 residues. These data come from a study of metastatic and nonmetastatic thyroid tumors. As for the study in general: Comparative analysis of repertoires was undertaken across blood and tumor or nodule tissue obtained from malignant and benign thyroid patients.

Study-wide results and caveats: For both blood and tumor, malignant thyroid tumors reportedly showed significantly higher TCR beta diversity than benign nodules did.

Original methodology: Clinicopathological groups differed in CDR3, with these differences serving to build a distant-metastasis classifier for papillary thyroid cancer. TCRdb ran MiXCR on the PCR reads. The V and J calls were determined by TCRdb, not by the authors. The sample shows around 20,000 clones, roughly an eighth of them seen only once. The TCR sequence derives from a female donor with papillary thyroid cancer or a benign thyroid nodule (not recorded which). Some clones in this sample may be carry-over from other donors' samples. The chain carries TRBV12-3 or TRBV12-4 and TRBJ2-7; D ambiguous. The specimen was blood. The CDR3 DNA reads TGTGCCAGCAGTCCCAGCCTCACCTACGAGCAGTACTTC. Translating gives CASSPSLTYEQYF.